The 26 T cell receptor beta chains in this list originate from one sample, sequenced in a study of blood T cells in healthy people across ages. The second PCR ran roughly 6 to 12 cycles with a sample-barcoded 5' primer and J-beta primers. Using its own MiXCR run on the 5' RACE reads, TCRdb lists one record per CDR3 protein. Of around 1,900,000 distinct CDR3 sequences in the sample, around 40% are singletons; the top ten hold 23%. The sample consisted of blood. The receptor source for this set is a human donor in good health.

The gene calls are TRBV29-1 and TRBJ1-1; tentatively, D is TRBD1 (5 bases). The length of the CDR3 is 15 residues. Germline V gives CDR1 SQVTM, CDR2 ANQGSEA. V shed 0 bases and J shed 4 bases, with 15 bases lying between them. DNA of the CDR3: TGCAGCGTTGAAGATCCTCGGGGGATCACCACTGAAGCTTTCTTT. Translating it yields CSVEDPRGITTEAFF.

This clonotype was detected only a few times. At one of its ends the junction is not consistent with the germline gene, which may arise from a read error. The gene calls are TRBV3-1 and TRBJ2-1, with 12 positions matching TRBD1. This CDR3 contains 15 residues. Germline-derived CDR1 and CDR2 are LGHDT and YNNKEL (reference sequence). CDR3: CTSSPGQGALNEQFF. The CDR3, as DNA: TGTACCAGCAGCCCGGGACAGGGGGCACTCAATGAGCAGTTCTTC.

This clonotype appeared a few times. The chain employs TRBV4-3 and TRBJ2-4; D possibly corresponds to TRBD1 (6 bases). Trimming removed 0 bases at V and 12 bases at J, with 12 bases between. Germline V gene data show CDR1 as LGHNA and CDR2 as YSLEER. There are 13 residues in the CDR3. Here the CDR3 reads CASSQDRGTSQYF. The CDR3 nucleotides are TGCGCCAGCAGCCAAGACAGGGGAACCAGTCAGTACTTC.

This chain joins TRBV28 and TRBJ2-7; D gene unclear. CDR1 is MDHEN and CDR2 is SYDVKM in the germline V gene. CDR3 length: 12 residues. Trimming removed 6 bases from V and 6 bases from J, with 12 bases in between. The CDR3 nucleotides are TGTGCCAGCAGGTCCTCCCCACCCGAGCAGTACTTC. It codes for CASRSSPPEQYF. The variable domain in full, with the rest retrieved from reference TRBV28 and TRBJ2-7, is DVKVTQSSRYLVKRTGEKVFLECVQDMDHENMFWYRQDPGLGLRLIYFSYDVKMKEKGDIPEGYSVSREKKERFSLILESASTNQTSMYLCASRSSPPEQYFGPGTRLTVT.

On this clonotype: An end of the junction differs from the germline gene, which may be a read error. The chain carries TRBV29-1 and TRBJ2-1; possibly TRBD2 for D (6 bases). The germline CDR1 and CDR2 sequences are SQVTM and ANQGSEA. This CDR3 spans 16 amino acids. The CDR3 loop reads CSVDSRGALTFNKQFF. As DNA, the CDR3 is TGCAGCGTTGATTCTCGCGGGGCCCTAACCTTCAATAAGCAGTTCTTC.

The CDR3 DNA is TGCGCCAGCAGCCAAGTAAGAACAGACTTTTATGGCTACACCTTC. It encodes CASSQVRTDFYGYTF. The chain carries TRBV4-3 and TRBJ1-2; D is ambiguous. CDR1 is LGHNA and CDR2 is YSLEER in the germline V gene. V was pared by 1 base and J by 5 bases, with 14 bases between. This CDR3 region has 15 residues.

The CDR3 sequence: CSVEDGLDEQFF. For the CDR3, the DNA is TGCAGCGTTGAGGACGGACTAGATGAGCAGTTCTTC. This chain joins TRBV29-1 and TRBJ2-1, with TRBD2 identical over 7 bases. Germline V gene data show CDR1 as SQVTM and CDR2 as ANQGSEA. The V segment lost 3 bases and the J segment 8 bases; nucleotides outside the gene matches: 4. The CDR3 runs 12 residues.

The table lists this clonotype with many counts. The chain carries TRBV24-1 and TRBJ2-3; perhaps TRBD2 as D (6 bases). Germline V gene lookup returns CDR1 KGHDR and CDR2 SFDVKD. With 1 base removed from V and 2 bases from J, the gap between germline ends came to 12 bases. This CDR3 spans 16 amino acids. DNA of the CDR3: TGTGCCACCAGTGATTTAGAGGAGGGGAACACAGATACGCAGTATTTT. Its protein is CATSDLEEGNTDTQYF.

This chain connects TRBV6-5 to TRBJ2-3; the D gene is possibly TRBD2 (5 bases). Per germline, CDR1 MNHEY and CDR2 SVGAGI. The CDR3 length is 14 residues. The germline V and J ends were trimmed by 0 bases and 4 bases, with 8 bases remaining between them. This chain's CDR3 is CASSYSLLADTQYF. CDR3 DNA sequence: TGTGCCAGCAGTTACTCCCTACTAGCAGATACGCAGTATTTT.

This clonotype has a handful of counts. The chain employs TRBV24-1 and TRBJ1-2; maybe TRBD1 (5 bases). The V gene lost 5 bases and the J gene lost 1 base, with 10 bases spanning the gap. Germline V lookup: CDR1 KGHDR, CDR2 SFDVKD. This CDR3 region has 14 residues. The CDR3 bases are TGTGCCACCAGTGGTCAGGGAGTTAACTATGGCTACACCTTC. It is translated as CATSGQGVNYGYTF.

This clonotype was seen ten or more times. In nucleotides, the CDR3 is TGCAGTGCTAGAGTTGGGGGCTACGAGCAGTACTTC. It yields the protein CSARVGGYEQYF. The chain is built from TRBV20-1 and TRBJ2-7; D may match TRBD1 or TRBD2 (5 bases each). This CDR3 comprises 12 residues. Germline V gene lookup returns CDR1 DFQATT and CDR2 SNEGSKA (reference sequence). The V end lost 1 base, the J end lost 3 bases, and 7 bases lay between the germline ends.

Only a few counts were recorded for this clonotype. Here the CDR3 reads CASSLGSSVDNEQFF. The CDR3 DNA reads as TGTGCCAGCAGCCTAGGGTCTAGCGTCGACAATGAGCAGTTCTTC. V and J are TRBV7-2 and TRBJ2-1, with D maybe TRBD2 (6 bases). V shed 5 bases and J shed 5 bases, with 16 bases lying between them. CDR3 length: 15 residues. Per the germline V gene, CDR1 is SGHTA and CDR2 is FQGNSA.

The chain combines TRBV7-2 with TRBJ2-3, with 7 bases identical to TRBD1. The CDR3 contains 12 residues. V lost 5 bases to trimming and J lost 10 bases; unmatched junction nucleotides: 6. Germline assignment: CDR1 SGHTA and CDR2 FQGNSA. The CDR3 here is CASSPTGPAQYF. The CDR3 nucleotides read TGTGCCAGCAGCCCGACAGGGCCCGCGCAGTATTTT.

V and J are TRBV7-2 and TRBJ2-1; the match to TRBD1 covers 8 bases. The CDR3 contains 18 residues. V shed 2 bases and J 0 bases; nucleotides not matched to a gene: 9. Germline V gene sequence: CDR1 SGHTA, CDR2 FQGNSA. This chain's CDR3 is CASSLTWATGGSYNEQFF. CDR3 sequence (DNA): TGTGCCAGCAGCTTAACCTGGGCAACAGGGGGCTCCTACAATGAGCAGTTCTTC. The entire variable domain, with the rest obtained from reference TRBV7-2 and TRBJ2-1, is as follows: GAGVSQSPSNKVTEKGKDVELRCDPISGHTALYWYRQSLGQGLEFLIYFQGNSAPDKSGLPSDRFSAERTGGSVSTLTIQRTQQEDSAVYLCASSLTWATGGSYNEQFFGPGTRLTVL.

CDR3 protein: CSARDPLTGDSNQPQHF. The CDR3 nucleotides are TGCAGTGCTAGAGATCCCCTAACGGGGGATAGCAATCAGCCCCAGCATTTT. The genes are TRBV20-1 and TRBJ1-5; D possibly corresponds to TRBD1 (5 bases). Germline V gene sequence: CDR1 DFQATT, CDR2 SNEGSKA (reference sequence). V lost 0 bases and J lost 0, with 15 bases in between. CDR3 length: 17 amino acids.

The rearrangement joins TRBV29-1 to TRBJ1-2, with 7 bases matching TRBD1. The germline CDR1 and CDR2 sequences are SQVTM and ANQGSEA. The CDR3 runs to 11 residues. J lost 8 bases, V lost 5 bases, and 5 bases had no gene match. In DNA form, the CDR3 reads TGCAGCGTTTGGGACAGCGGGGGCTACACCTTC. It codes for CSVWDSGGYTF.

This clonotype was observed a few times. The junction does not match germline at one end; this may be a read error. The chain uses TRBV7-2 and TRBJ2-1, with D possibly being TRBD2 (7 bases). CDR1 SGHTA and CDR2 FQGNSA come from the germline V gene. The CDR3 length is 15 residues. The DNA of the CDR3 is TGTGCCGGCAGCTTAATGGGGGGGCCCGGGAATGAGCAGTTCTTC. This sequence encodes CAGSLMGGPGNEQFF.

The chain recombines TRBV18 with TRBJ2-1; 10 bases line up with TRBD2. From germline, CDR1 is KGHSH and CDR2 LQKENI. V lost 3 bases and J lost 3; bases outside the gene matches: 8. CDR3 length: 17 residues. CDR3 loop: CASSPPSGGRGYNEQFF. Here the CDR3 DNA reads TGTGCCAGCTCACCGCCTAGCGGGGGCAGGGGCTACAATGAGCAGTTCTTC.

CDR3: CASSYGGLAGGQETQYF. The CDR3 coding sequence is TGTGCCAGCAGCTATGGGGGACTAGCGGGGGGGCAAGAGACCCAGTACTTC. The rearrangement joins TRBV3-1 to TRBJ2-5; 16 nucleotides match TRBD2. CDR3 length equals 17 residues. Per germline, CDR1 LGHDT and CDR2 YNNKEL (reference sequence). After removal of 5 bases from V and 2 bases from J, the junction contained 5 bases not matched to a gene.

This clonotype showed up many times. The chain carries TRBV7-3 and TRBJ2-7; D gene ambiguous. CDR1 is SGHTA, CDR2 FQGTGA, per germline. CDR3 length: 14 residues. V lost 5 bases and J lost 1, with 12 bases in between. In DNA form, the CDR3 reads TGTGCCAGCAGCCTCACGGGCAGATCCTACGAGCAGTACTTC. Translating it yields CASSLTGRSYEQYF. Complete variable domain (other parts from reference TRBV7-3 and TRBJ2-7): GAGVSQTPSNKVTEKGKYVELRCDPISGHTALYWYRQSLGQGPEFLIYFQGTGAADDSGLPNDRFFAVRPEGSVSTLKIQRTERGDSAVYLCASSLTGRSYEQYFGPGTRLTVT.

The chain employs TRBV7-2 and TRBJ2-1; D remains ambiguous. This CDR3 comprises 13 residues. Germline lookup yields CDR1 SGHTA and CDR2 FQGNSA. V was clipped by 6 bases and J by 8 bases, with 14 bases between them. CDR3 bases: TGTGCCAGCAGTTCCAGGCGGACCGATGAGCAGTTCTTC. Amino acid sequence: CASSSRRTDEQFF. Filled out from reference TRBV7-2 and TRBJ2-1, the complete variable domain reads GAGVSQSPSNKVTEKGKDVELRCDPISGHTALYWYRQSLGQGLEFLIYFQGNSAPDKSGLPSDRFSAERTGGSVSTLTIQRTQQEDSAVYLCASSSRRTDEQFFGPGTRLTVL.

J is TRBJ2-5 and V is TRBV6-6; no firm D call. This CDR3 has 16 amino acids. Germline V gene data show CDR1 as MNHNY and CDR2 as SVGAGI (reference sequence). Trimming pared 2 bases from V and 4 bases from J, leaving 17 bases between. CDR3 amino acids: CASSYSLFGLLETQYF. For the CDR3, the DNA is TGTGCCAGCAGTTACAGTCTTTTTGGTTTATTAGAGACCCAGTACTTC.

The V gene is TRBV9, the J gene TRBJ2-1; 12 bases align to TRBD2. Germline assignment: CDR1 SGDLS and CDR2 YYNGEE. The CDR3 is 16 residues long. Trimming at V came to 3 bases and at J to 5 bases, leaving 6 bases not matched to a gene. CDR3 DNA sequence: TGTGCCAGCAGCGAAGACGGACTAGCGGGGCACAATGAGCAGTTCTTC. Protein product: CASSEDGLAGHNEQFF. Based on the CDR3 plus reference TRBV9 and TRBJ2-1, the full variable domain is DSGVTQTPKHLITATGQRVTLRCSPRSGDLSVYWYQQSLDQGLQFLIQYYNGEERAKGNILERFSAQQFPDLHSELNLSSLELGDSALYFCASSEDGLAGHNEQFFGPGTRLTVL.

The rearrangement links TRBV27 to TRBJ2-7; D unclear. The germline CDR1 and CDR2 sequences are MNHEY and SMNVEV (reference sequence). This CDR3 is 15 amino acids long. Trimming took 2 bases from V and 1 from J, leaving 12 bases between them. The CDR3 loop is CASSLQSSGSYEQYF. The CDR3 DNA follows: TGTGCCAGCAGTTTACAGTCGTCCGGGTCCTACGAGCAGTACTTC.

Notes on this clonotype: It may be a read error: a sequence one base away is much more abundant. The chain couples TRBV29-1 to TRBJ2-7, with D perhaps matching TRBD1 (6 bases). CDR1 is SQVTM, CDR2 ANQGSEA, per germline. The CDR3 sequence is 14 residues long. V lost 4 bases and J lost 1, with 14 bases in between. CDR3 sequence: CSVGFRGTSYEQYF. The CDR3 nucleotides are TGCAGCGTTGGCTTCAGGGGCACATCCTACGAGCAGTACTTC.

This clonotype was counted a few times. The chain couples TRBV4-2 to TRBJ2-1; D gene unclear. Germline CDR1 is LGHNA and CDR2 is YNFKEQ. The CDR3 extends over 16 amino acids. The ends were cut back, 1 base at V and 8 bases at J, with 18 bases in the middle. CDR3 DNA: TGTGCCAGCAGCCAAGGCCAGCCAAAGGTCGACGATGAGCAGTTCTTC. Protein: CASSQGQPKVDDEQFF.